These 15 T cell receptor beta chains were all obtained from the same sample, sequenced in a study of blood T cell repertoires in COVID-19. TCRdb's copy holds only in-frame clones and misses some; the assay was immunoSEQ multiplex PCR. The sample holds about 53,000 clones, 70% to 85% seen once. The sequenced sample consisted of peripheral blood. These receptors were taken from a human donor in a cohort sampled during active COVID-19.

This rearrangement joins TRBV11-2 to TRBJ2-1; D unresolved. The ends were cut back, 3 bases at V and 3 bases at J, with 9 bases in the middle. The CDR3 length is 14 residues. Germline V CDR1 and CDR2: SGHAT, FQNNGV. In DNA, the CDR3 is TGTGCCAGCAGCTTCCAGGCGAACTACAATGAGCAGTTCTTC. Translation gives CASSFQANYNEQFF.

This chain links TRBV13 with TRBJ1-4; TRBD1 might be the D (6 bases). CDR1 is PRHDT, CDR2 FYEKMQ, per germline (reference sequence). V was shortened by 5 bases and J by 7 bases, with 17 bases between the two germline ends. This CDR3 has 15 amino acids. Here the CDR3 DNA reads TGTGCCAGCAGCAACCGAAGACAGGCGAGTGAAAAACTGTTTTTT. Residues: CASSNRRQASEKLFF.

The rearrangement links TRBV7-3 to TRBJ2-3; D is perhaps TRBD2 (6 bases). The CDR3 covers 16 residues. Germline V gene sequence: CDR1 SGHTA, CDR2 FQGTGA. Between the trimmed V and J ends, which lost 2 bases and 2 bases, there was a span of 14 bases. The DNA of the CDR3 is TGTGCCAGCAGCTTAGGTACGGGGAGGCTCACAGATACGCAGTATTTT. Translation gives CASSLGTGRLTDTQYF.

This clone was seen a few times. The chain joins TRBV5-1 to TRBJ2-1; D gene uncertain. V was shortened by 0 bases and J by 4 bases, with 5 bases between the two germline ends. CDR1 SGHRS and CDR2 YFSETQ come from the germline V gene. This CDR3 has 13 residues. The CDR3 sequence is CASSLGQYNEQFF. The CDR3 nucleotides read TGCGCCAGCAGCTTGGGTCAGTACAATGAGCAGTTCTTC.

The chain carries TRBV28 and TRBJ1-1, with unresolved D. The V end lost 6 bases, the J end lost 0 bases, and 14 bases lay between the germline ends. Looked up from germline, CDR1 is MDHEN and CDR2 is SYDVKM. The CDR3 has 15 amino acids. The CDR3 DNA reads TGTGCCAGCAGCCCTCCGCGAGGGATGAACACTGAAGCTTTCTTT. Its translation: CASSPPRGMNTEAFF.

The chain carries TRBV6-5 and TRBJ1-2; D not certain. The CDR3 is 13 residues long. Germline V lookup: CDR1 MNHEY, CDR2 SVGAGI. Trimming stripped 2 bases from V and 4 bases from J, with 8 bases between. The CDR3 DNA reads as TGTGCCAGCAGTTACAGTATAGTCTATGGCTACACCTTC. It specifies CASSYSIVYGYTF.

This clone was seen only once. The genes are TRBV11-1 and TRBJ1-5; D gene uncertain. Germline V lookup: CDR1 SGHAT, CDR2 FQDESV (reference sequence). The CDR3 loop spans 13 amino acids. V was shortened by 3 bases and J by 3 bases, with 6 bases between the two germline ends. The CDR3 DNA is TGTGCCAGCAGCTTTTCATCCAATCAGCCCCAGCATTTT. Protein product: CASSFSSNQPQHF.

This clone appeared a few times. The chain is built from TRBV30 and TRBJ1-1; maybe TRBD1 (6 bases). CDR3 size: 14 residues. Trimming cost V 2 bases and J 5 bases, with 15 bases left between them. Per the germline V gene, CDR1 is GTSNPN and CDR2 is SVGIG (reference sequence). CDR3 nucleotides: TGTGCCTGGAGTCCCGACGCAGGGGTGACTGAAGCTTTCTTT. This sequence encodes CAWSPDAGVTEAFF.

This clone appeared a single time. The chain is built from TRBV28 and TRBJ1-2, with unresolved D. The V end was cut by 5 bases, the J end by 4 bases, with 14 bases between. CDR1 and CDR2 from the germline V gene are MDHEN and SYDVKM. The CDR3 runs to 14 residues. The CDR3 reads CASSPRRAGYGYTF. As DNA, the CDR3 is TGTGCCAGCAGTCCTCGGAGGGCCGGCTATGGCTACACCTTC.

V and J are TRBV19 and TRBJ1-1, with D possibly TRBD1 on 6 matching bases. In germline, CDR1 is LNHDA, CDR2 SQIVND (reference sequence). V lost 8 bases and J 2 bases, leaving 15 bases between the germline ends. CDR3 length equals 14 residues. The CDR3 spells CASGDLGANTEAFF. The CDR3 DNA follows: TGTGCCAGTGGGGACCTGGGGGCAAACACTGAAGCTTTCTTT.

V and J are TRBV9 and TRBJ1-6; tentative D call: TRBD1 (6 bases). The V end was cut by 1 base, the J end by 7 bases, with 12 bases between. Germline values: CDR1 SGDLS, CDR2 YYNGEE. This CDR3 comprises 15 residues. CDR3 in DNA: TGTGCCAGCAGCGTAAGGGGGACGAAGAATTCACCCCTCCACTTT. Translation gives CASSVRGTKNSPLHF.

This clone was seen many times. V and J are TRBV2 and TRBJ2-3, with a possible D match to TRBD2 (6 bases). The CDR3 length is 14 residues. V was cut by 8 bases and J by 2 bases, with 14 bases left in between. Per germline, CDR1 SNHLY and CDR2 FYNNEI. CDR3 residues: CASVRDSVTDTQYF. The DNA for the CDR3 is TGTGCCAGCGTCAGGGACTCTGTCACAGATACGCAGTATTTT.

V and J are TRBV6-6 and TRBJ2-5; 7 bases line up with TRBD2. The CDR3 is made up of 13 amino acids. J gave up 2 bases and V 7 bases, and 4 bases lay outside the gene matches. Germline V gene data show CDR1 as MNHNY and CDR2 as SVGAGI (reference sequence). DNA of the CDR3: TGTGCCAGCATGGGGGGAGGGCAAGAGACCCAGTACTTC. The encoded protein is CASMGGGQETQYF.

The chain couples TRBV4-1 to TRBJ1-1; the match to TRBD1 covers 7 bases. Germline V CDR1 and CDR2: MGHRA, YSYEKL. V lost 0 bases to trimming and J lost 7 bases; unmatched junction nucleotides: 5. CDR3 size: 14 residues. The CDR3 nucleotides are TGCGCCAGCAGCCAAGACAGGGGGTTTCTTGAAGCTTTCTTT. Protein: CASSQDRGFLEAFF.

V gene TRBV6-5 combines with J gene TRBJ2-2; 12 bases are a match to TRBD1. Germline trimming cut 5 bases from V and 3 bases from J; bases unmatched to any gene: 1. The length of the CDR3 is 15 residues. CDR1 and CDR2 from the germline V gene are MNHEY and SVGAGI. The CDR3 sequence is CASSRDRGHTGELFF. Written as DNA, the CDR3 is TGTGCCAGCAGTCGGGACAGGGGGCACACCGGGGAGCTGTTTTTT.